Each of the 6 T cell receptor beta chains below was sequenced from the same sample in a study of monozygotic twins with inflammatory bowel disease. From the 5' RACE reads, TCRdb lists one entry per CDR3 protein and no DNA. The sample has 420,000 or so distinct CDR3 sequences, and its top ten clones hold 2% to 3%. The sequenced material came from blood. The receptors stem from a human donor with ulcerative colitis or Crohn's disease, or a healthy co-twin of an affected twin (not recorded which).

The gene calls are TRBV4-3 and TRBJ2-3; TCRdb's assignment of TRBD2 cannot be checked, as there is no DNA. This CDR3 region has 17 residues. Germline V gives CDR1 LGHNA, CDR2 YSLEER. This chain's CDR3 is CASSQDPKGGPGDTQYF.

The CDR3 is CASSPNSPGYQETQYF. This chain connects TRBV18 to TRBJ2-5; the D gene TCRdb calls, TRBD1, cannot be checked with no DNA. CDR1 is KGHSH, CDR2 LQKENI, per germline. The CDR3 has 16 amino acids.

The chain has TRBV3-1 and TRBJ1-1; the TRBD1 assignment by TCRdb is unverifiable without DNA. This CDR3 comprises 14 residues. The germline gives CDR1 LGHDT, CDR2 YNNKEL (reference sequence). CDR3 in amino acids: CASSRETGGTEAFF.

This chain connects TRBV29-1 to TRBJ1-3; the D gene TCRdb calls, TRBD1, cannot be checked with no DNA. From germline, CDR1 is SQVTM and CDR2 ANQGSEA. The CDR3 consists of 17 residues. This CDR3 is CSVLGGQGANTGNTIYF.

V gene TRBV28 combines with J gene TRBJ1-1. The V gene's germline CDR1 is MDHEN and CDR2 SYDVKM. This CDR3 is built from 14 residues. This CDR3 is CASSLEYLGTEAFF.

The genes are TRBV19 and TRBJ2-7; checking the TCRdb D call of TRBD1 is not possible without DNA. Germline V gene lookup returns CDR1 LNHDA and CDR2 SQIVND (reference sequence). The CDR3 consists of 15 residues. CDR3 residues: CASSTGQGSIYEQYF.